This TCR beta chain originates from a study of T cell responses to AZD1222 COVID-19 vaccine. Study summary: The study pooled second doses at about 4 or about 12 weeks.

Libraries were prepared by immunoSEQ multiplex PCR; TCRdb keeps only in-frame clonotypes and omits some of them. The table lists under 150,000 clones, 80% to 95% of them singletons. A word on this clone: Its antigen is still unknown.

Germline-derived CDR1 and CDR2 are LNHDA and SQIVND (reference sequence). Germline trimming cut 6 bases from V and 3 bases from J; bases unmatched to any gene: 4. CDR3 length: 13 residues. Findings of the study overall: Seropositivity was recorded at baseline in only a handful of AZD1222 recipients. Researchers took repertoire samples only after the peak T cell response had come. A mostly white British donor set with more females was recruited, and clonal diversity was possibly underestimated.

This receptor was obtained from an adult in good health. Sample: peripheral blood, taken on day 0 of AZD1222 vaccination. The chain employs TRBV19 and TRBJ1-2; 7 bases line up with TRBD1. CDR3 amino acids: CASREQGHYGYTF. The DNA for the CDR3 is TGTGCCAGTAGGGAACAGGGGCACTATGGCTACACCTTC.